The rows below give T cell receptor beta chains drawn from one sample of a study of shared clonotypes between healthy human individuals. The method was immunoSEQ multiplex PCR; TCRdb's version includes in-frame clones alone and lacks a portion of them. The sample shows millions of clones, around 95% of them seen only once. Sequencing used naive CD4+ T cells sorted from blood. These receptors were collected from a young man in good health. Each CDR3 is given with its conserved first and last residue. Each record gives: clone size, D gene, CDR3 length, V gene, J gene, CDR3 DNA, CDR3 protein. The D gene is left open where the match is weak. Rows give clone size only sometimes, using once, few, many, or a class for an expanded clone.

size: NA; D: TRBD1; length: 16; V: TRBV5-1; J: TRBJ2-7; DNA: TGCGCCAGCAGCTTGGAGGGGACAGGGGCACCCTACGAGCAGTACTTC; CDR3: CASSLEGTGAPYEQYF
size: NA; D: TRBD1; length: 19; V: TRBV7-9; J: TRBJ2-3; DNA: TGTGCCAGCAGCTTGCTGGGACAGGGGAACCTAATTAGTTCGGATACGCAGTATTTT; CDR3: CASSLLGQGNLISSDTQYF
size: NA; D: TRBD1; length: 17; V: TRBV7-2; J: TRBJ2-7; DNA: TGTGCCAGCAGCCGGATGGGACAGGGTACTTTCTCCTACGAGCAGTACTTC; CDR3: CASSRMGQGTFSYEQYF
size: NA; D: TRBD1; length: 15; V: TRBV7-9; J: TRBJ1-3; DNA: TGTGCCAGCAGCTTGGACAGGCCCTCTGGAAACACCATATATTTT; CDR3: CASSLDRPSGNTIYF
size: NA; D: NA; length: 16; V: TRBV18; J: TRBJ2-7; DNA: TGTGCCAGCTCACCAAGCGCGAGACTAAGCTCCTACGAGCAGTACTTC; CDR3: CASSPSARLSSYEQYF
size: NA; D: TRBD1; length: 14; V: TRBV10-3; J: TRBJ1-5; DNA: TGTGCCATCAGTGGGGACAGGGAAAATCAGCCCCAGCATTTT; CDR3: CAISGDRENQPQHF
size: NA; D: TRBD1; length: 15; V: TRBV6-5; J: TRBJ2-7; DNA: TGTGCCAGCAGTTACTCGAAGACAGGGGGCCGCGAGCAGTACTTC; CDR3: CASSYSKTGGREQYF
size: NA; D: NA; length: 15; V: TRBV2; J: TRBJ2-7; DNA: TGTGCCAGCAGTGCAAACAGGGTCTTTCTCCACGAGCAGTACTTC; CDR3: CASSANRVFLHEQYF
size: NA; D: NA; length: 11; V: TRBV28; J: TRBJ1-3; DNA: TGTGCCAGCATTTCCCAAAACACCATATATTTT; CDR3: CASISQNTIYF
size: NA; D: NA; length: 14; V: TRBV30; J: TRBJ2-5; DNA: TGTGCCTGGAGTGTACTGCACAGCCAAGAGACCCAGTACTTC; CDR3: CAWSVLHSQETQYF
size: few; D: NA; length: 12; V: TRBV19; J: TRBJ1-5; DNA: TGTGCCAGCCGGGACCTCAATCAGCCCCAGCATTTT; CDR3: CASRDLNQPQHF
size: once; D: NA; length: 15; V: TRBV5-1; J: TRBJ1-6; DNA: TGCGCCAGCAGCTTGGGCCAGGGGCGGATTTCACCCCTCCACTTT; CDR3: CASSLGQGRISPLHF
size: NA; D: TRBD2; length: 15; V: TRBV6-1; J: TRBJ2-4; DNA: TGTGCCAGCAGTGTTACTAGCGCAGTACAAAACATTCAGTACTTC; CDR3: CASSVTSAVQNIQYF
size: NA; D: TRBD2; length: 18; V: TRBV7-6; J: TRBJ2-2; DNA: TGTGCCAGCACCCCGGAGAGTGCGGGAGCCCTGAACACCGGGGAGCTGTTTTTT; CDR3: CASTPESAGALNTGELFF
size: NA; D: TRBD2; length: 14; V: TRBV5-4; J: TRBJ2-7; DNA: TGTGCCAGCAGCGCCTCGCGGGAGTTCTCCGAGCAGTACTTC; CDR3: CASSASREFSEQYF
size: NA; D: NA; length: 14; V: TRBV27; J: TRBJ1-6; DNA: TGTGCCAGCAGTTTAAACGGGGATCGGTCACCCCTCCACTTT; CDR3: CASSLNGDRSPLHF
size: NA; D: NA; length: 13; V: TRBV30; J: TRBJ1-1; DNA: TGTGCCTGGAGTTCGGGGGCACATACTGAAGCTTTCTTT; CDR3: CAWSSGAHTEAFF
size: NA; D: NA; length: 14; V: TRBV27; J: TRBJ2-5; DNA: TGTGCCAGCAGTTTATCAGGGAAGGGTGAGACCCAGTACTTC; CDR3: CASSLSGKGETQYF
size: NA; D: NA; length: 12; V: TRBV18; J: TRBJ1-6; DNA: TGTGCCAGCTCACCAGGGACCGATTTCCTCCACTTT; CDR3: CASSPGTDFLHF
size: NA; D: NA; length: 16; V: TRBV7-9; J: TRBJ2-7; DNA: TGTGCCAGCACCCCCGGTAAGGGTCCTATATCTTACGAGCAGTACTTC; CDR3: CASTPGKGPISYEQYF
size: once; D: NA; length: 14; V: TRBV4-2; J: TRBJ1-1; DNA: TGTGCCAGCAGCCTCAAAGGGTCCAACACTGAAGCTTTCTTT; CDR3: CASSLKGSNTEAFF
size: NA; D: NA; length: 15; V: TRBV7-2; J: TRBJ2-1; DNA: TGTGCCAGCAGCTTGGGAGGAGGCACCTACAATGAGCAGTTCTTC; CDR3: CASSLGGGTYNEQFF
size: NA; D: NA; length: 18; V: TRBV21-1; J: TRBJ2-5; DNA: TGTGCCAGCAGCAAAGATCTGACGACTAGCGGGAGTACAGAGACCCAGTACTTC; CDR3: CASSKDLTTSGSTETQYF
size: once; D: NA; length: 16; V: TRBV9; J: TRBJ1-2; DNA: TGTGCCAGCAGCCGGCAGGTGGGGAGCCCTAACTATGGCTACACCTTC; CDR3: CASSRQVGSPNYGYTF
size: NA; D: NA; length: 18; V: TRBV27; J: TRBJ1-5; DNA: TGTGCCAGCAGCCATACCTACTCCAGGGGCGGGAGCAATCAGCCCCAGCATTTT; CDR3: CASSHTYSRGGSNQPQHF
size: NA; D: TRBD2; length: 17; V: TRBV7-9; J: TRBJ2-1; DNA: TGTGCCAGCAGCGTAACCGGGACTAGCGGGAGGGGGAATGAGCAGTTCTTC; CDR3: CASSVTGTSGRGNEQFF
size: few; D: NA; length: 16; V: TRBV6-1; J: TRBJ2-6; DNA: TGTGCCAGCAGTGAATTGGACTTCTCTGGGGCCAACGTCCTGACTTTC; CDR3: CASSELDFSGANVLTF
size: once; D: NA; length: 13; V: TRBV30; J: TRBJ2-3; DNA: TGTGCCTGGGCCCGGAATAATGCAGATACGCAGTATTTT; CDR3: CAWARNNADTQYF
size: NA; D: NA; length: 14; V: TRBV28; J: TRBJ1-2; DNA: TGTGCCAGCAATCAGGGGACGGAGGCCTATGGCTACACCTTC; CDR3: CASNQGTEAYGYTF
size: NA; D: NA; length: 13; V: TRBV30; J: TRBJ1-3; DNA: TGTGCCTGGAGTAGGTTTTCTGGAAACACCATATATTTT; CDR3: CAWSRFSGNTIYF
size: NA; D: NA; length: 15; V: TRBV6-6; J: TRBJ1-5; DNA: TGTGCCAGCATCAGGGTACAGGGCCTTAATCAGCCCCAGCATTTT; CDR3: CASIRVQGLNQPQHF
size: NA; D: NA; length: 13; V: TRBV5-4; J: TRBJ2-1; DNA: TGTGCCAGCAGCGCAAGACTGGATAATGAGCAGTTCTTC; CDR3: CASSARLDNEQFF